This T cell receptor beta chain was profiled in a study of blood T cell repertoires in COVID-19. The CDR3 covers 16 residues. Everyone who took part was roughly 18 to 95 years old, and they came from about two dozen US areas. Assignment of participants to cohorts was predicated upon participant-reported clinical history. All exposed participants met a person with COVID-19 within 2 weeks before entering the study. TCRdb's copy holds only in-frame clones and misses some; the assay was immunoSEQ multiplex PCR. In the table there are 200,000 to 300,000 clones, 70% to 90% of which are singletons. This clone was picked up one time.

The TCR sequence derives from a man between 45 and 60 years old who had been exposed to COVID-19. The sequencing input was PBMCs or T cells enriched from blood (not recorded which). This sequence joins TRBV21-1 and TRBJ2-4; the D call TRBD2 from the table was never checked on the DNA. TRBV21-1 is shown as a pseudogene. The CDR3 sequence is CASSTTRGQAKNIQYF. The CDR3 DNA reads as TGTGCCAGCAGCACCACGCGGGGGCAAGCCAAAAACATTCAGTACTTC.